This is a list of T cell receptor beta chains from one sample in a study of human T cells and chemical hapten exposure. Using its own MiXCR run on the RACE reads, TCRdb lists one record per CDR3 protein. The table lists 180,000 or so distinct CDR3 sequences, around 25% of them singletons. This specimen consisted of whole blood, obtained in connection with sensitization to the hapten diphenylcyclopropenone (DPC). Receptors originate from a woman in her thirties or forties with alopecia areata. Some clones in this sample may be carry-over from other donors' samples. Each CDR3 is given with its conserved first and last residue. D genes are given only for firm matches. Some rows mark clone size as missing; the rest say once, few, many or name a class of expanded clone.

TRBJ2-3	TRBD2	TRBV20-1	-	CSARGTSGTTQYF	TGCAGTGCTAGAGGGACTAGCGGCACAACGCAGTATTTT
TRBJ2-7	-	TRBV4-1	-	CASSQEAVSTYEQYF	TGCGCCAGCAGCCAAGAGGCGGTCTCGACCTACGAGCAGTACTTC
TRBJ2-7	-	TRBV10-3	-	CAISEFHAYEQYF	TGTGCCATCAGTGAGTTTCACGCCTACGAGCAGTACTTC
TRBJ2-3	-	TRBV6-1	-	CASSVLGADTQYF	TGTGCCAGCAGTGTTTTGGGGGCAGATACGCAGTATTTT
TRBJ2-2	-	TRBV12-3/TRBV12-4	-	CASSLENTGELFF	TGTGCCAGCAGTTTGGAGAACACCGGGGAGCTGTTTTTT
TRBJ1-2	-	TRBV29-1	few	CSVELHSQSYGYTF	TGCAGCGTTGAACTCCACTCACAGAGCTATGGCTACACCTTC
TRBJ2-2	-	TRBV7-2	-	CASSLGSWDTGELFF	TGTGCCAGCAGCTTAGGTTCGTGGGACACCGGGGAGCTGTTTTTT
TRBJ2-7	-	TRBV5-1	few	CASSLEGQLSYEQYF	TGCGCCAGCAGCTTGGAAGGACAGCTCTCCTACGAGCAGTACTTC
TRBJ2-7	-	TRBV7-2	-	CASSLVLGEQYF	TGTGCCAGCAGCTTAGTGTTGGGCGAGCAGTACTTC
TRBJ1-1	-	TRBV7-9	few	CASSIGLPEAFF	TGTGCCAGCAGCATAGGACTTCCTGAAGCTTTCTTT
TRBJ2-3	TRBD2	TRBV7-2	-	CASSPSGIRTDTQYF	TGTGCCAGCAGCCCTAGCGGGATCCGGACAGATACGCAGTATTTT
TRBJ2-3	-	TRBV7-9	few	CASSPHRQDTQYF	TGTGCCAGCAGCCCACACAGGCAAGATACGCAGTATTTT
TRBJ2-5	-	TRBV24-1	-	CATSDPGQGETQYF	TGTGCCACCAGTGATCCCGGACAAGGAGAGACCCAGTACTTC
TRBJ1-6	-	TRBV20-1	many	CSARAGTVNSPLHF	TGCAGTGCTAGAGCTGGGACGGTTAATTCACCCCTCCACTTT
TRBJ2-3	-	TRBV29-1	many	CSVLRITDTQYF	TGCAGCGTTCTGCGGATCACAGATACGCAGTATTTT
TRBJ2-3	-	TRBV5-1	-	CASSLGRQGGADTQYF	TGCGCCAGCAGCTTGGGGCGACAGGGAGGCGCAGATACGCAGTATTTT
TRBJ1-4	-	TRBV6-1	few	CASSEAAGTRNEKLFF	TGTGCCAGCAGTGAAGCAGCCGGGACACGGAATGAAAAACTGTTTTTT
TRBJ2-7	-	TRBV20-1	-	CSARGGVQPYEQYF	TGCAGTGCTAGAGGGGGGGTGCAGCCCTACGAGCAGTACTTC
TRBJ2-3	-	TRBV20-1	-	CSARPSTDTQYF	TGCAGTGCTAGGCCCAGCACAGATACGCAGTATTTT
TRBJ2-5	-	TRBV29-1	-	CSVDPTRETQYF	TGCAGCGTTGATCCCACGCGAGAAACCCAGTACTTC